These T cell receptor beta chains were read from a single sample in a study of T cells after yellow fever vaccination. TCRdb re-derived calls from the 5' RACE reads in MiXCR, one entry per CDR3 protein. The sample has around 160,000 distinct CDR3 sequences; under 7.5% are singletons. The source was CD4+ T cells sorted from PBMCs, collected 5 to 6 days after the first yellow fever vaccination. The receptors shown here come from a man aged 18 to 30 who received the YFV17D yellow fever vaccine. The CDR3 runs from the conserved cysteine through the conserved F or W. The order of the fields is D gene, V gene, clone size, J gene, CDR3 protein, CDR3 DNA. D genes are given only for firm matches. Not every row has a clone size; where given, it reads once, few, many or a size class.

.	TRBV6-2/TRBV6-3	few	TRBJ2-1	CASRQGGQLDNWAQSYNEQFF	TGTGCCAGCAGGCAAGGTGGACAATTGGACAATTGGGCCCAATCCTACAATGAGCAGTTCTTC
TRBD2	TRBV20-1	.	TRBJ2-1	CSASGRGGYNEQFF	TGCAGTGCTAGCGGGCGGGGGGGCTACAATGAGCAGTTCTTC
.	TRBV5-4	.	TRBJ2-3	CASSPVMGLEDTQYF	TGTGCCAGCAGCCCCGTAATGGGCTTGGAAGATACGCAGTATTTT
.	TRBV10-3	.	TRBJ2-1	CAMGLEGGRTLNEQFF	TGTGCCATGGGTCTAGAGGGGGGCAGGACCCTCAATGAGCAGTTCTTC
.	TRBV28	many	TRBJ1-4	CASSLQATNEKLFF	TGTGCCAGCAGTTTACAGGCAACTAATGAAAAACTGTTTTTT
.	TRBV12-3/TRBV12-4	few	TRBJ2-7	CASSWRGNEQYF	TGTGCCAGCAGTTGGAGGGGGAACGAGCAGTACTTC
.	TRBV14	many	TRBJ2-1	CASSTYNEQFF	TGTGCCAGCAGCACCTACAATGAGCAGTTCTTC
.	TRBV30	.	TRBJ2-2	CAWSVFGELFF	TGTGCCTGGAGTGTATTTGGGGAGCTGTTTTTT
TRBD1	TRBV5-1	few	TRBJ1-5	CASSLGTGGDQPQHF	TGCGCCAGCAGCCTGGGGACAGGGGGAGATCAGCCCCAGCATTTT
.	TRBV7-2	many	TRBJ1-1	CASNHRLGVEAFF	TGTGCCAGCAACCACAGATTAGGGGTTGAAGCTTTCTTT
.	TRBV5-1	many	TRBJ2-1	CASSLQTGEQFF	TGCGCCAGCAGCCTACAAACTGGGGAGCAGTTCTTC
TRBD2	TRBV20-1	many	TRBJ2-1	CSSPRGGYDNEQFF	TGCAGTTCCCCACGGGGGGGTTATGACAATGAGCAGTTCTTC
.	TRBV6-2/TRBV6-3	.	TRBJ1-6	CASSYFAPGDSSSYNSPLHF	TGTGCCAGCAGTTACTTCGCCCCGGGGGATTCTAGCTCCTATAATTCACCCCTCCACTTT
TRBD2	TRBV7-3	many	TRBJ2-1	CASSKLAGAYNEQFF	TGTGCCAGCAGCAAACTAGCGGGGGCTTACAATGAGCAGTTCTTC
.	TRBV7-2	many	TRBJ2-4	CASTWTAENIQYF	TGTGCCAGCACCTGGACAGCGGAAAACATTCAGTACTTC
.	TRBV7-2	many	TRBJ2-4	CASSFTGNIQYF	TGTGCCAGCAGCTTCACGGGGAACATTCAGTACTTC
.	TRBV6-2/TRBV6-3	many	TRBJ1-1	CASDLRSGNTEAFF	TGTGCCAGCGACCTTCGGTCAGGGAACACTGAAGCTTTCTTT
.	TRBV10-3	many	TRBJ2-7	CAISPGTYYEQYF	TGTGCCATCAGTCCCGGGACCTACTACGAGCAGTACTTC
.	TRBV18	.	TRBJ2-1	CASSQNTGIYNEQFF	TGTGCCAGCTCACAAAACACAGGGATCTACAATGAGCAGTTCTTC
TRBD1	TRBV24-1	many	TRBJ2-5	CATGTGGLETQYF	TGTGCCACCGGGACAGGGGGTTTGGAGACCCAGTACTTC
.	TRBV11-2	.	TRBJ1-3	CASSPRWGGENTIYF	TGTGCCAGCAGCCCCCGGTGGGGGGGCGAAAACACCATATATTTT
.	TRBV11-2	.	TRBJ2-3	CASSARRSPAGPDTDTQYF	TGTGCCAGCAGTGCCCGGCGGTCCCCCGCAGGGCCCGACACAGATACGCAGTATTTT
TRBD2	TRBV5-1	few	TRBJ2-2	CASSANLAGGPTGELFF	TGCGCCAGCAGCGCAAATCTAGCGGGGGGGCCCACCGGGGAGCTGTTTTTT
.	TRBV20-1	few	TRBJ2-5	CSARWAGFGTQYF	TGCAGTGCTAGATGGGCGGGTTTTGGGACCCAGTACTTC
.	TRBV24-1	many	TRBJ2-5	CATSDDTRVQETQYF	TGTGCCACCAGTGATGACACCAGGGTCCAAGAGACCCAGTACTTC
.	TRBV9	many	TRBJ2-3	CASSVVETDTQYF	TGTGCCAGCAGCGTAGTTGAGACCGATACGCAGTATTTT
.	TRBV12-3/TRBV12-4	many	TRBJ2-1	CASSALVGSNEQFF	TGTGCCAGCAGTGCTCTTGTAGGCAGCAATGAGCAGTTCTTC
.	TRBV7-3	many	TRBJ1-6	CASTKDQSSPLHF	TGTGCCAGCACTAAGGATCAGAGTTCACCCCTCCACTTT
.	TRBV4-3	few	TRBJ2-1	CASSPGQGGVSVSSYNEQFF	TGCGCCAGCAGCCCCGGACAGGGAGGGGTATCCGTGAGCTCCTACAATGAGCAGTTCTTC
TRBD2	TRBV5-1	many	TRBJ2-1	CASFGTSGYNEQFF	TGCGCCAGCTTCGGGACTAGCGGGTACAATGAGCAGTTCTTC
.	TRBV27	many	TRBJ2-2	CASSHRDLTGELFF	TGTGCCAGCAGTCACAGGGACTTAACCGGGGAGCTGTTTTTT
TRBD1	TRBV4-3	many	TRBJ1-1	CASSQEWIRGRIMNTEAFF	TGCGCCAGCAGCCAAGAATGGATCAGGGGGAGGATAATGAACACTGAAGCTTTCTTT
.	TRBV2	.	TRBJ1-6	CAFSEGFSPLHF	TGTGCCTTCAGTGAGGGGTTTTCACCCCTCCACTTT
.	TRBV7-3	many	TRBJ2-2	CASSPSLAVTGELFF	TGTGCCAGCAGCCCCTCGCTGGCGGTGACCGGGGAGCTGTTTTTT
TRBD2	TRBV30	many	TRBJ2-1	CAWTLAGASYNEQFF	TGTGCCTGGACTTTAGCGGGGGCCTCCTACAATGAGCAGTTCTTC
.	TRBV5-4	few	TRBJ1-2	CASSWALRGDYGYTF	TGTGCCAGCAGCTGGGCCCTCCGCGGTGACTATGGCTACACCTTC
TRBD1	TRBV18	few	TRBJ1-5	CASSPVSQGDQPQHF	TGTGCCAGCTCACCGGTCTCACAGGGGGATCAGCCCCAGCATTTT
.	TRBV5-1	many	TRBJ1-2	CASSGVPGGYTF	TGCGCCAGCAGCGGCGTCCCGGGTGGCTACACCTTC
TRBD1	TRBV24-1	few	TRBJ2-1	CATSTAGTGGLNEQFF	TGTGCCACCAGTACAGCCGGGACAGGGGGGCTAAATGAGCAGTTCTTC
.	TRBV5-8	many	TRBJ1-2	CASSQWDGANYGYTF	TGTGCCAGCAGCCAGTGGGACGGAGCTAACTATGGCTACACCTTC
.	TRBV12-3/TRBV12-4	many	TRBJ1-1	CASSLSPGDTEAFF	TGTGCCAGCAGTTTATCCCCCGGCGACACTGAAGCTTTCTTT
TRBD1	TRBV29-1	.	TRBJ1-5	CSVAMGTASNQPQHF	TGCAGCGTTGCTATGGGGACAGCCAGCAATCAGCCCCAGCATTTT
.	TRBV9	many	TRBJ2-3	CASSVADFSTQYF	TGTGCCAGCAGCGTAGCGGACTTCAGTACGCAGTATTTT